Listed below are T cell receptor beta chains from one sample, sequenced in a study of cytomegalovirus exposure and HLA in healthy donors. Only in-frame clones appear in the TCRdb table, and some are missing; sequencing was by immunoSEQ multiplex PCR. The table shows under 150,000 clones, with 75% to 85% occurring only once. Source material: PBMCs. These receptors all come from a woman between 50 and 59 years old in good health and CMV-seropositive. The CDR3 runs from the conserved cysteine through the conserved F or W. A D gene is named only where the DNA matches it firmly. Where a row states a size, it is once, few, many or the class of an expanded clone; other rows omit it.

cdr3_aa: CASNLQGRDGELFF; cdr3_nt: TGTGCCAGCAATCTTCAGGGTAGGGACGGGGAGCTGTTTTTT; j_call: TRBJ2-2; v_call: TRBV28; clone_size: -; d_call: -
cdr3_aa: CASSSAGTGNTEAFF; cdr3_nt: TGCGCCAGCAGCTCTGCCGGGACAGGGAACACTGAAGCTTTCTTT; j_call: TRBJ1-1; v_call: TRBV5-1; clone_size: -; d_call: TRBD1
cdr3_aa: CASSLRTSNEQFF; cdr3_nt: TGTGCCAGCAGCCTACGGACTAGTAATGAGCAGTTCTTC; j_call: TRBJ2-1; v_call: TRBV9; clone_size: -; d_call: TRBD2
cdr3_aa: CASSIGQGVGNEQFF; cdr3_nt: TGTGCCAGTAGTATAGGACAGGGTGTGGGAAATGAGCAGTTCTTC; j_call: TRBJ2-1; v_call: TRBV19; clone_size: -; d_call: TRBD1
cdr3_aa: CASSYNRGGNTEAFF; cdr3_nt: TGTGCCAGCAGCTATAACAGGGGAGGGAACACTGAAGCTTTCTTT; j_call: TRBJ1-1; v_call: TRBV13; clone_size: medium-sized; d_call: TRBD1
cdr3_aa: CASSKTSGRAPYNEQFF; cdr3_nt: TGCGCCAGCAGTAAGACTAGCGGGAGGGCCCCCTACAATGAGCAGTTCTTC; j_call: TRBJ2-1; v_call: TRBV10-1; clone_size: -; d_call: TRBD2
cdr3_aa: CASSLSGWGEAFF; cdr3_nt: TGTGCCAGCAGTTTATCAGGGTGGGGTGAAGCTTTCTTT; j_call: TRBJ1-1; v_call: TRBV6-5; clone_size: -; d_call: -
cdr3_aa: CASKQGGTEAFF; cdr3_nt: TGTGCCAGCAAGCAGGGCGGCACTGAAGCTTTCTTT; j_call: TRBJ1-1; v_call: TRBV2; clone_size: -; d_call: -
cdr3_aa: CASARDRACLYF; cdr3_nt: TGTGCCAGCGCACGGGACAGGGCATGTCTGTACTTC; j_call: TRBJ2-7; v_call: TRBV2; clone_size: once; d_call: TRBD1
cdr3_aa: CASNSLGQNNQPQHF; cdr3_nt: TGTGCCAGCAACTCCCTTGGGCAGAACAATCAGCCCCAGCATTTT; j_call: TRBJ1-5; v_call: TRBV2; clone_size: -; d_call: -
cdr3_aa: CASVDGGRETQYF; cdr3_nt: TGTGCCAGCGTCGATGGAGGAAGAGAGACCCAGTACTTC; j_call: TRBJ2-5; v_call: TRBV28; clone_size: -; d_call: -
cdr3_aa: CAWSRGGAHNEQFF; cdr3_nt: TGTGCCTGGAGTAGAGGGGGCGCCCACAATGAGCAGTTCTTC; j_call: TRBJ2-1; v_call: TRBV30; clone_size: -; d_call: TRBD1
cdr3_aa: CASSFGEGSLYNEQFF; cdr3_nt: TGCGCCAGCAGCTTCGGGGAGGGATCGCTCTACAATGAGCAGTTCTTC; j_call: TRBJ2-1; v_call: TRBV5-1; clone_size: -; d_call: TRBD2
cdr3_aa: CASKQAGGNTEAFF; cdr3_nt: TGTGCCAGTAAGCAGGCAGGGGGAAACACTGAAGCTTTCTTT; j_call: TRBJ1-1; v_call: TRBV19; clone_size: -; d_call: TRBD1
cdr3_aa: CASSSQTGGYTF; cdr3_nt: TGTGCCAGCAGCTCGCAGACGGGGGGCTACACCTTC; j_call: TRBJ1-2; v_call: TRBV7-2; clone_size: -; d_call: -
cdr3_aa: CASSLGLTGVGNSPLHF; cdr3_nt: TGTGCCAGCAGCTTAGGCCTGACAGGGGTCGGAAATTCACCCCTCCACTTT; j_call: TRBJ1-6; v_call: TRBV7-9; clone_size: once; d_call: TRBD1
cdr3_aa: CASKLGGHSSYEQYF; cdr3_nt: TGTGCCAGCAAACTAGGTGGCCATAGCTCCTACGAGCAGTACTTC; j_call: TRBJ2-7; v_call: TRBV27; clone_size: -; d_call: -
cdr3_aa: CASSPGQGHLYTQYF; cdr3_nt: TGTGCCAGCAGTCCGGGACAGGGGCACCTGTATACGCAGTATTTT; j_call: TRBJ2-3; v_call: TRBV6-1; clone_size: -; d_call: TRBD1
cdr3_aa: CASSIPGQGPYEQYF; cdr3_nt: TGTGCCAGCAGTATCCCGGGACAGGGCCCCTACGAGCAGTACTTC; j_call: TRBJ2-7; v_call: TRBV2; clone_size: -; d_call: TRBD1
cdr3_aa: CASSPRPGQMSYNEQFF; cdr3_nt: TGTGCCAGCTCACCACGACCGGGACAGATGTCCTACAATGAGCAGTTCTTC; j_call: TRBJ2-1; v_call: TRBV18; clone_size: once; d_call: TRBD1
cdr3_aa: CASSYADRGNGYTF; cdr3_nt: TGCGCCAGCAGCTACGCTGACAGGGGGAATGGCTACACCTTC; j_call: TRBJ1-2; v_call: TRBV4-3; clone_size: -; d_call: TRBD1
cdr3_aa: CASSVGLGRYEKLFF; cdr3_nt: TGTGCCAGCAGCGTCGGCCTGGGGAGGTATGAAAAACTGTTTTTT; j_call: TRBJ1-4; v_call: TRBV9; clone_size: -; d_call: -
cdr3_aa: CASSGSAETYEQYF; cdr3_nt: TGTGCCAGCAGTGGGTCAGCGGAAACTTACGAGCAGTACTTC; j_call: TRBJ2-7; v_call: TRBV6-5; clone_size: -; d_call: -
cdr3_aa: CASTLGGQDNSPLHF; cdr3_nt: TGTGCCAGCACCCTCGGTGGACAGGATAATTCACCCCTCCACTTT; j_call: TRBJ1-6; v_call: TRBV6-5; clone_size: -; d_call: TRBD1
cdr3_aa: CASWEGQGMHTEAFF; cdr3_nt: TGTGCCAGCTGGGAGGGACAGGGGATGCACACTGAAGCTTTCTTT; j_call: TRBJ1-1; v_call: TRBV19; clone_size: -; d_call: TRBD1
cdr3_aa: CASSQQQVAGGQPQHF; cdr3_nt: TGTGCCAGCTCACAGCAACAGGTCGCTGGCGGTCAGCCCCAGCATTTT; j_call: TRBJ1-5; v_call: TRBV18; clone_size: -; d_call: -
cdr3_aa: CASSLSGGDAFTTDTQYF; cdr3_nt: TGTGCCAGCAGCTTGAGCGGGGGGGACGCCTTCACGACAGATACGCAGTATTTT; j_call: TRBJ2-3; v_call: TRBV9; clone_size: -; d_call: TRBD2
cdr3_aa: CASSVAGSLNTEAFF; cdr3_nt: TGTGCCAGCAGTGTGGCAGGGTCACTGAACACTGAAGCTTTCTTT; j_call: TRBJ1-1; v_call: TRBV6-1; clone_size: once; d_call: -
cdr3_aa: CASSHLTGSNQPQHF; cdr3_nt: TGCGCCAGCAGTCATCTGACAGGTAGCAATCAGCCCCAGCATTTT; j_call: TRBJ1-5; v_call: TRBV23-1; clone_size: -; d_call: -
cdr3_aa: CASSQPGLNQPQHF; cdr3_nt: TGTGCCAGCAGTCAACCTGGACTCAATCAGCCCCAGCATTTT; j_call: TRBJ1-5; v_call: TRBV6-5; clone_size: -; d_call: -
cdr3_aa: CASSPDASGRSYEQYF; cdr3_nt: TGTGCCAGCAGCCCGGACGCTAGCGGGAGGTCCTACGAGCAGTACTTC; j_call: TRBJ2-7; v_call: TRBV5-4; clone_size: -; d_call: TRBD2
cdr3_aa: CATSSRPGGESQYF; cdr3_nt: TGTGCCACCTCTTCGAGGCCCGGAGGGGAGTCCCAGTACTTC; j_call: TRBJ2-5; v_call: TRBV6-5; clone_size: -; d_call: -
cdr3_aa: CASSLVGVMDEQYF; cdr3_nt: TGTGCCAGCAGCTTGGTCGGGGTGATGGACGAGCAGTACTTC; j_call: TRBJ2-7; v_call: TRBV5-4; clone_size: -; d_call: -
cdr3_aa: CASSGSSGMNEQFF; cdr3_nt: TGCGCCAGCAGTGGGTCTAGCGGGATGAATGAGCAGTTCTTC; j_call: TRBJ2-1; v_call: TRBV10-2; clone_size: -; d_call: TRBD2
cdr3_aa: CASSLVGGAYEQYF; cdr3_nt: TGTGCCAGCAGCTTAGTGGGCGGGGCCTACGAGCAGTACTTC; j_call: TRBJ2-7; v_call: TRBV7-9; clone_size: few; d_call: -
cdr3_aa: CASSIFPGYEQYF; cdr3_nt: TGTGCCAGTAGTATATTCCCAGGCTACGAGCAGTACTTC; j_call: TRBJ2-7; v_call: TRBV19; clone_size: -; d_call: -
cdr3_aa: CASSQGGAQETQYF; cdr3_nt: TGCGCCAGCAGCCAAGGAGGAGCGCAAGAGACCCAGTACTTC; j_call: TRBJ2-5; v_call: TRBV4-3; clone_size: -; d_call: -
cdr3_aa: CASSEGAGGEQYF; cdr3_nt: TGTGCCAGCAGTGAAGGGGCAGGGGGCGAGCAGTACTTC; j_call: TRBJ2-7; v_call: TRBV2; clone_size: -; d_call: TRBD1
cdr3_aa: CASNGGTRNTEAFF; cdr3_nt: TGTGCCAGCAATGGCGGGACCCGCAACACTGAAGCTTTCTTT; j_call: TRBJ1-1; v_call: TRBV14; clone_size: -; d_call: -
cdr3_aa: CASSPQGLGNQPQHF; cdr3_nt: TGTGCCAGCAGCCCACAGGGGTTAGGCAATCAGCCCCAGCATTTT; j_call: TRBJ1-5; v_call: TRBV6-1; clone_size: -; d_call: TRBD1
cdr3_aa: CASRVWDRGGGYTF; cdr3_nt: TGTGCCAGCAGGGTGTGGGACAGGGGAGGAGGCTACACCTTC; j_call: TRBJ1-2; v_call: TRBV2; clone_size: few; d_call: TRBD1
cdr3_aa: CASSSGLAGGPDTQYF; cdr3_nt: TGTGCCAGCAGCTCGGGACTAGCGGGGGGGCCAGATACGCAGTATTTT; j_call: TRBJ2-3; v_call: TRBV7-2; clone_size: -; d_call: TRBD2
cdr3_aa: CSSSSLYGTSGRKGETQYF; cdr3_nt: TGTTCCAGCAGCAGCCTATACGGGACTAGCGGGAGGAAGGGAGAGACCCAGTACTTC; j_call: TRBJ2-5; v_call: TRBV7-9; clone_size: -; d_call: TRBD2
cdr3_aa: CASRQLAGGETQYF; cdr3_nt: TGTGCCAGCAGACAACTAGCGGGAGGTGAGACCCAGTACTTC; j_call: TRBJ2-5; v_call: TRBV6-5; clone_size: -; d_call: TRBD2
cdr3_aa: CASRLGQGSYNEQFF; cdr3_nt: TGTGCCAGCAGGCTCGGACAGGGTTCCTACAATGAGCAGTTCTTC; j_call: TRBJ2-1; v_call: TRBV27; clone_size: few; d_call: TRBD1
cdr3_aa: CASSEGGGRSYNEQFF; cdr3_nt: TGTGCCAGCAGTGAAGGCGGCGGCCGCTCCTACAATGAGCAGTTCTTC; j_call: TRBJ2-1; v_call: TRBV25-1; clone_size: few; d_call: -
cdr3_aa: CAWSRGNEQYF; cdr3_nt: TGTGCCTGGAGTCGGGGGAACGAGCAGTACTTC; j_call: TRBJ2-7; v_call: TRBV30; clone_size: -; d_call: -
cdr3_aa: CSVDAQANYGYTF; cdr3_nt: TGCAGCGTTGACGCGCAGGCTAACTATGGCTACACCTTC; j_call: TRBJ1-2; v_call: TRBV29-1; clone_size: -; d_call: -
cdr3_aa: CASSVLSGDTQYF; cdr3_nt: TGTGCCAGCAGCGTTCTTAGCGGAGATACGCAGTATTTT; j_call: TRBJ2-3; v_call: TRBV9; clone_size: -; d_call: -
cdr3_aa: CASSPRQGWYEQYF; cdr3_nt: TGTGCCAGCAGCCCTCGACAGGGCTGGTACGAGCAGTACTTC; j_call: TRBJ2-7; v_call: TRBV7-6; clone_size: few; d_call: TRBD1